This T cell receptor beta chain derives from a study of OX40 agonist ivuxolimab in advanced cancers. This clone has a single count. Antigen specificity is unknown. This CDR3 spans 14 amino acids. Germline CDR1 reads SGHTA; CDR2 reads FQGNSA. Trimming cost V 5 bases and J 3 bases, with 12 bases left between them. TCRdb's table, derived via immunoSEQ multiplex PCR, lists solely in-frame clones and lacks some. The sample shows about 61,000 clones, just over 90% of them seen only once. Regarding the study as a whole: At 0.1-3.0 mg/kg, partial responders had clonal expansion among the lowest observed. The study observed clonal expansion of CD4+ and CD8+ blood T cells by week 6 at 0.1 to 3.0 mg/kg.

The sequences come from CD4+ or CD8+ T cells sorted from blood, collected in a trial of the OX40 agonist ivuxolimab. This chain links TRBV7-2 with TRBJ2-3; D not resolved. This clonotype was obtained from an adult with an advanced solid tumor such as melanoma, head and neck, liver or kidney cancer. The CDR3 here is CASSPPSRTDTQYF. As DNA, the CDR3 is TGTGCCAGCAGCCCACCCTCTAGAACAGATACGCAGTATTTT.